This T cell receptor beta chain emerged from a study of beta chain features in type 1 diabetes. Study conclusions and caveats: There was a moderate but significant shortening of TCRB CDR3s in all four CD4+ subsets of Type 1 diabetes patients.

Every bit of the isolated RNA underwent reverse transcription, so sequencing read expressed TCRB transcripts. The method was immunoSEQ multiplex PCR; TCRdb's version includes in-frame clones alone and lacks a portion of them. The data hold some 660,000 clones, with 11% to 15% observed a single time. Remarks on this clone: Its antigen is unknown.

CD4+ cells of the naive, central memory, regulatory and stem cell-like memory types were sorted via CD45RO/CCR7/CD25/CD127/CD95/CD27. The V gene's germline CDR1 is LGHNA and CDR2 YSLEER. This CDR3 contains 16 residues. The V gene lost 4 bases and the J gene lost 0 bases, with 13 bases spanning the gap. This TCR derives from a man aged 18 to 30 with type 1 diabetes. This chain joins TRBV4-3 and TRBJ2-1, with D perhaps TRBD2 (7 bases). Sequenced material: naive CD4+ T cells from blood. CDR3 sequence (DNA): TGCGCCAGCAGCCGGGGGGGCCCAAGCTCCTACAATGAGCAGTTCTTC. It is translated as CASSRGGPSSYNEQFF.